The 17 T cell receptor beta chains below come from one sample, sequenced in a study of regulatory T cells in long-lasting Graves disease. According to the study, TCR beta libraries were built with iRepertoire HTBI primers and CDR3-region Arm-PCR. TCRdb reprocessed the multiplex PCR reads via MiXCR and lists one record per CDR3 protein. The sample shows 450,000 to 650,000 distinct CDR3 sequences, about 16% of them seen only once. Time point described: newly diagnosed GD, antithyroid drugs for less than 3 months. RNA extracted from PBMCs served as the sequencing template. The sample was also reused in another study, on T cells in Graves' hyperthyroidism and ophthalmopathy.

The source material was peripheral blood mononuclear cells (PBMCs), sampled at new diagnosis, from a patient treated with antithyroid drugs. The receptor set was obtained from a woman aged 35 to 59 with Graves disease.

In its sample, this clonotype was seen a few times. This chain's CDR3 is CASSLSNSGNTIYF. The CDR3 bases are TGTGCCAGCAGTTTAAGCAACTCTGGAAACACCATATATTTT. The V call is TRBV27, the J call TRBJ1-3; no definite D call. Trimming pared 2 bases from V and 0 bases from J, leaving 5 bases between. The CDR3 is 14 amino acids. Looked up from germline, CDR1 is MNHEY and CDR2 is SMNVEV (reference sequence).

V gene TRBV4-2 combines with J gene TRBJ2-7; D is possibly TRBD2 (6 bases). This CDR3 contains 13 residues. Germline lookup yields CDR1 LGHNA and CDR2 YNFKEQ. Trimming left V 4 bases short and J 5 bases short, with 12 bases between. CDR3 protein: CASSPSSGDEQYF. CDR3 in DNA: TGTGCCAGCAGCCCATCCTCGGGAGACGAGCAGTACTTC.

The J gene is TRBJ2-2, the V gene TRBV7-3, with D maybe TRBD1 (6 bases). This CDR3 region has 15 residues. Looked up from germline, CDR1 is SGHTA and CDR2 is FQGTGA. The V end was cut by 5 bases, the J end by 0 bases, with 10 bases between. CDR3 region: CASSQQGTNTGELFF. In DNA form, the CDR3 reads TGTGCCAGCAGCCAACAGGGTACGAACACCGGGGAGCTGTTTTTT.

At least ten counts were recorded for this clonotype. V is TRBV14 and J is TRBJ1-5; D gene uncertain. Germline assignment: CDR1 SGHDN and CDR2 FVKESK. The CDR3 has 13 residues. The V end lost 0 bases, the J end lost 5 bases, and 5 bases lay between the germline ends. CDR3: CASSQDPYQPQHF. The CDR3 nucleotides read TGTGCCAGCAGCCAAGATCCCTATCAGCCCCAGCATTTT.

This clonotype was counted many times. The V gene is TRBV7-8, the J gene TRBJ1-1; D is undetermined. The CDR3 has 14 amino acids. Germline values: CDR1 SGHVS, CDR2 FQNEAQ. V dropped 1 base and J dropped 4 bases, with 10 bases sitting between them. CDR3 nucleotides: TGTGCCAGCAGCTTAGTAGGGAGTGGCACTGAAGCTTTCTTT. Its translation: CASSLVGSGTEAFF.

Details on this clonotype: Since no conserved phenylalanine or tryptophan closes the CDR3, a read error is the likely cause. The DNA is omitted, as the CDR3 cannot be located on it reliably, and the CDR3 follows TCRdb's listing. The chain recombines TRBV6-1 with TRBJ1-4. Germline V gene sequence: CDR1 MNHNS, CDR2 SASEGT. The CDR3 adds up to 15 amino acids, both ends counted. This chain's CDR3 is CASSLGEGMFEKLVL.

The V gene is TRBV2, the J gene TRBJ1-2; 11 bases match TRBD1. The CDR3 consists of 15 residues. Germline V gene sequence: CDR1 SNHLY, CDR2 FYNNEI. Germline trimming cut 5 bases from V and 8 bases from J; bases unmatched to any gene: 10. CDR3 nucleotide sequence: TGTGCCAGCAGTTCAAGCTGGACAGGGGGCTACGGCTACACCTTC. Amino acid sequence: CASSSSWTGGYGYTF.

This clonotype appeared many times. The J gene is TRBJ2-7, the V gene TRBV29-1; D might be TRBD1 or TRBD2, each matching 7 bases. Trimming took 6 bases from V and 6 from J, leaving 24 bases between them. The CDR3 is made up of 15 amino acids. From germline, CDR1 is SQVTM and CDR2 ANQGSEA. CDR3 sequence (DNA): TGCAGCGTCAGGGGGGGCCTGCTGCCTTTAGGCGAGCAGTACTTC. Translated, it gives CSVRGGLLPLGEQYF.

There are many counts of this clonotype. The chain uses TRBV27 and TRBJ2-1; possible D gene TRBD2, 6 bases. Germline V gives CDR1 MNHEY, CDR2 SMNVEV (reference sequence). V lost 0 bases and J 13 bases, leaving 19 bases between the germline ends. This CDR3 is built from 15 residues. CDR3 protein: CASSLSSGLSYVQFF. For the CDR3, the DNA is TGTGCCAGCAGTTTATCGTCCGGACTAAGCTATGTTCAGTTCTTC.

This clonotype was recorded at least ten times. CDR3 residues: CAWITEGNTIYF. In nucleotides, the CDR3 is TGTGCCTGGATTACTGAGGGAAACACCATATATTTT. This rearrangement joins TRBV30 to TRBJ1-3; D remains ambiguous. Germline CDR1 GTSNPN, CDR2 SVGIG (reference sequence). The CDR3 extends over 12 amino acids. V was clipped by 4 bases and J by 4 bases, with 8 bases between them.

This clonotype was seen many times. The J gene is TRBJ1-5, the V gene TRBV20-1; D ambiguous. The CDR3 is 13 amino acids. Per the germline V gene, CDR1 is DFQATT and CDR2 is SNEGSKA (reference sequence). The V gene lost 6 bases and the J gene lost 3 bases, with 12 bases spanning the gap. The chain's CDR3 is CSATGPNNQPQHF. The DNA of the CDR3 is TGCAGTGCAACCGGGCCAAACAATCAGCCCCAGCATTTT.

In its sample, this clonotype was seen many times. V is TRBV10-3 and J is TRBJ1-2; no definite D call. The CDR3 is made up of 14 amino acids. Germline-derived CDR1 and CDR2 are ENHRY and SYGVKD. Deletions cut 7 bases from V and 2 bases from J, with 14 bases between. CDR3 in amino acids: CAITGSERNYGYTF. CDR3 sequence (DNA): TGTGCCATCACCGGGTCGGAGCGCAACTATGGCTACACCTTC.

The genes are TRBV7-3 and TRBJ1-1, with unresolved D. V was trimmed by 0 bases and J by 6 bases, leaving 8 bases between them. The CDR3 has 13 residues. Germline CDR1 is SGHTA and CDR2 is FQGTGA. CDR3 protein: CASSLTRRSEAFF. As DNA, the CDR3 is TGTGCCAGCAGCTTAACTAGGCGGTCTGAAGCTTTCTTT.

This clonotype was recorded at least ten times. The rearrangement links TRBV4-2 to TRBJ2-1; perhaps TRBD2 as D (6 bases). The germline V and J ends were trimmed by 0 bases and 0 bases, with 9 bases remaining between them. The CDR3 consists of 16 residues. Germline values: CDR1 LGHNA, CDR2 YNFKEQ. CDR3 coding DNA: TGTGCCAGCAGCCAAGACGCGGGGTCCTCCTACAATGAGCAGTTCTTC. As protein: CASSQDAGSSYNEQFF.

The chain is built from TRBV19 and TRBJ2-2; 7 bases are a match to TRBD2. The germline gives CDR1 LNHDA, CDR2 SQIVND (reference sequence). CDR3 length: 14 residues. After removal of 5 bases from V and 5 bases from J, the junction contained 5 bases not matched to a gene. In DNA, the CDR3 is TGTGCCAGTAGTTGGAACGGGGGGACCGGGGAGCTGTTTTTT. It encodes CASSWNGGTGELFF.

About this clonotype: A clone one base away is much larger, so this may be a read error. The chain recombines TRBV6-1 with TRBJ2-1, with no clear D. The V end was cut by 7 bases, the J end by 10 bases, with 23 bases between. CDR3 length: 15 residues. Per germline, CDR1 MNHNS and CDR2 SASEGT. The CDR3 protein is CASIEGPASSYEQFF. The DNA of the CDR3 is TGTGCCAGCATCGAAGGGCCAGCATCCTCCTACGAGCAGTTCTTC.

This clonotype was seen at least ten times. V gene TRBV12-3 or TRBV12-4 combines with J gene TRBJ2-2, with unresolved D. The length of the CDR3 is 14 residues. V lost 6 bases and J lost 10, with 18 bases in between. CDR3: CASSSSSSSEELFF. CDR3 DNA: TGTGCCAGCAGCTCCAGTAGCTCTTCGGAGGAGCTGTTTTTT.